Shown below are 17 T cell receptor beta chains from a single sample sequenced in a study of kidney transplant recipient with SARS-CoV-2 infection. TCRdb re-analysed the reads in MiXCR, keeping a single row per CDR3 protein. The sample contains 200,000 to 300,000 distinct CDR3 sequences, roughly 26% of which appear only once. The sequencing here drew on a blood sample, taken at baseline and on day 111 from a kidney transplant recipient. Receptors were obtained from a male patient between 25 and 39 years old who had COVID-19 and was a kidney transplant recipient. Certain T cells may be donor cells from the graft.

This rearrangement joins TRBV5-3 to TRBJ1-2; no reliable D call. TRBV5-3 is assigned to the ORF class and has an uncertain function. The CDR3 has 16 amino acids. V lost 6 bases, J lost 4 bases, and 22 bases lay in between. The CDR3 is CARNWLVVRKTYGYTF. The CDR3 DNA is TGTGCCAGAAACTGGCTAGTGGTGAGAAAGACCTATGGCTACACCTTC.

In the case of this clonotype: A much larger clonotype is one base distant, so this may be a read error. Because the CDR3 is missing its conserved closing phenylalanine or tryptophan, this is likely a read error. V is TRBV9 and J is TRBJ1-2; D remains ambiguous. Trimming took off 7 bases at V and 4 bases at J, with 23 bases between the two ends. CDR1 SGDLS and CDR2 YYNGEE come from the germline V gene. The CDR3 consists of 16 residues. CDR3 residues: CASLMWYSRKTYGYTL. DNA of the CDR3: TGTGCCAGCCTGATGTGGTACTCAAGAAAGACCTATGGCTACACCTTA.

Of note for this clonotype: This could be a read error, since a much larger clone is one nucleotide away. The rearrangement links TRBV5-3 to TRBJ1-2; D is uncertain. TRBV5-3 is classed as an ORF, of uncertain function. The CDR3 covers 16 residues. V gave up 7 bases and J gave up 4 bases, with 23 bases separating them. The CDR3 region is CARYLTVVRKTYGYTF. The CDR3 nucleotides are TGTGCCAGATATCTAACAGTGGTGAGAAAGACCTATGGCTACACCTTC.

This clonotype was counted many times. The V and J genes are TRBV3-1 and TRBJ1-2; no reliable D call. The CDR3 is 17 residues long. V lost 3 bases and J lost 4, with 21 bases in between. Germline CDR1 is LGHDT and CDR2 is YNNKEL (reference sequence). The CDR3: CASSHVNTLRKTYGYTF. CDR3 coding DNA: TGTGCCAGCAGCCATGTGAACACCCTTCGAAAGACCTATGGCTACACCTTC.

A word on this clonotype: A much larger clone sits a single nucleotide away, making a read error possible. The chain employs TRBV30 and TRBJ1-2; no clear D gene. The V and J ends lost 1 base and 4 bases respectively, with 16 bases between them. Per the germline V gene, CDR1 is GTSNPN and CDR2 is SVGIG (reference sequence). CDR3 length: 15 residues. CDR3 amino acids: CAWSAGETRVYGYTF. The DNA for the CDR3 is TGTGCCTGGAGTGCAGGTGAAACAAGAGTCTATGGCTACACCTTC.

This clonotype occurred many times. The J gene is TRBJ1-2, the V gene TRBV5-6; no definite D call. This CDR3 spans 16 amino acids. Germline V gene data show CDR1 as SGHDT and CDR2 as YYEEEE. The ends were cut back, 4 bases at V and 1 base at J, with 17 bases in the middle. The CDR3: CASSPLAPEDNYGYTF. DNA for the CDR3: TGTGCCAGCAGCCCTCTAGCCCCGGAGGATAACTATGGCTACACCTTC.

The chain recombines TRBV2 with TRBJ2-3; D gene ambiguous. The J call may be wrong; the DNA end is better matched by TRBJ1-5. The CDR3 is made up of 12 amino acids. The germline V gene encodes CDR1 SNHLY and CDR2 FYNNEI. CDR3 sequence reads: CASRLDQDTQHF. The CDR3 coding sequence is TGTGCCAGCAGGCTAGACCAAGATACGCAGCATTTT.

The table lists this clonotype with many counts. The V and J genes are TRBV6-5 and TRBJ2-7; D gene uncertain. The V gene's germline CDR1 is MNHEY and CDR2 SVGAGI. The V gene lost 2 bases and the J gene lost 3 bases, with 17 bases spanning the gap. The CDR3 has 16 residues. The CDR3 reads CASSYMRSGTIYEQYF. The CDR3 nucleotides read TGTGCCAGCAGTTACATGAGATCCGGCACGATCTACGAGCAGTACTTC.

The V gene is TRBV21-1, the J gene TRBJ1-1. TRBV21-1 is recorded as a pseudogene. This CDR3 spans 9 amino acids. CDR3 sequence: CASTEEAFF. CDR3 in DNA: TGTGCCAGCACCGAGGAGGCTTTCTTT.

This clonotype was found many times. The chain combines TRBV30 with TRBJ1-2; D is unclear. Looked up from germline, CDR1 is GTSNPN and CDR2 is SVGIG (reference sequence). The CDR3 runs to 16 residues. V was pared by 5 bases and J by 4 bases, with 23 bases between. The CDR3 loop reads CAWPSWRYRKTYGYTF. In DNA, the CDR3 is TGTGCCTGGCCATCTTGGCGTTATAGAAAGACCTATGGCTACACCTTC.

As regards this clonotype: A read error may explain this, as a much larger clone is one base away. The V call is TRBV14, the J call TRBJ1-1, with 7 bases matching TRBD1. Germline lookup yields CDR1 SGHDN and CDR2 FVKESK. This CDR3 contains 16 residues. In DNA, the CDR3 is TGTGCCAGCAGCCAAGACGGAACAGGGGTGAAGACTGAAGCTTTCTTT. Its translation: CASSQDGTGVKTEAFF. Full variable domain (remainder filled in from reference TRBV14 and TRBJ1-1): EAGVTQFPSHSVIEKGQTVTLRCDPISGHDNLYWYRRVMGKEIKFLLHFVKESKQDESGMPNNRFLAERTGGTYSTLKVQPAELEDSGVYFCASSQDGTGVKTEAFFGQGTRLTVV.

As concerns this clonotype: Just one base apart from a much larger clone, this may be a read error. V is TRBV5-1 and J is TRBJ2-2; maybe TRBD2 (6 bases). CDR1 SGHRS and CDR2 YFSETQ come from the germline V gene. CDR3 size: 16 residues. CDR3 sequence: CANSLEGPGWTGELFF. The CDR3 nucleotides read TGCGCCAACAGCTTGGAGGGCCCGGGATGGACCGGGGAGCTGTTTTTT.

V usage is TRBV5-7 and J usage is TRBJ1-2; D is uncertain. TRBV5-7 is classed as an ORF, of uncertain function. V lost 6 bases and J lost 4, with 22 bases in between. CDR3 length: 16 amino acids. CDR3 DNA sequence: TGTGCCAGCACTAAATGTCTTGCGTGGAAGACCTATGGCTACACCTTC. Protein: CASTKCLAWKTYGYTF.

Many counts were recorded for this clonotype. The V and J genes are TRBV28 and TRBJ1-2; TRBD1 matches at 7 bases. The CDR3 totals 15 residues. Trimming cost V 8 bases and J 0 bases; bases outside gene matches: 9. From germline, CDR1 is MDHEN and CDR2 SYDVKM. The CDR3, as DNA: TGTGCCAGCTCTGGGGACAGCCAAGCTAACTATGGCTACACCTTC. It yields the protein CASSGDSQANYGYTF.

Points on this clonotype: Since a much larger clone is just one base distant, this may be a read error. The J gene is TRBJ1-2, the V gene TRBV5-4; D is unclear. CDR1 SGHNT and CDR2 YYREEE come from the germline V gene (reference sequence). The CDR3 covers 12 residues. DNA for the CDR3: TGTGCCACCAGCTTGTGGAGGTCTGGCTACACCTTC. This codes for CATSLWRSGYTF. The complete variable domain, with remaining parts taken from reference TRBV5-4 and TRBJ1-2, reads ETGVTQSPTHLIKTRGQQVTLRCSSQSGHNTVSWYQQALGQGPQFIFQYYREEENGRGNFPPRFSGLQFPNYSSELNVNALELDDSALYLCATSLWRSGYTFGSGTRLTVV.

For this clonotype: A much larger clone sits a single nucleotide away, making a read error possible. The chain joins TRBV7-2 to TRBJ1-2; unclear D gene. V lost 5 bases, J lost 4 bases, and 23 bases lay in between. Germline loops: CDR1 SGHTA, CDR2 FQGNSA. This CDR3 spans 17 amino acids. CDR3 residues: CASSSDTRGGKTYGYTF. In nucleotides, the CDR3 is TGTGCCAGCAGCAGCGACACCAGAGGCGGAAAGACCTATGGCTACACCTTC.

This clonotype was counted many times. The CDR3 DNA reads TGCGCCAGCAGCAAAAAAATAGGACGTCGAAAGACCTATGGCTACACCTTC. Translation gives CASSKKIGRRKTYGYTF. This rearrangement joins TRBV4-3 to TRBJ1-2, with unresolved D. V lost 5 bases and J lost 4, with 23 bases in between. This CDR3 is 17 amino acids long. Germline loops: CDR1 LGHNA, CDR2 YSLEER.